Below are 9 T cell receptor beta chains sequenced from a single sample in a study of blood T cell repertoires in COVID-19. TCRdb's table, derived via immunoSEQ multiplex PCR, lists solely in-frame clones and lacks some. The table shows around 260,000 clones, with more than 85% occurring only once. Source material: peripheral blood. These receptors came from a man between 18 and 29 years old with active or convalescent COVID-19.

The chain joins TRBV4-2 to TRBJ2-6, with D uncertain. CDR3 length equals 16 residues. Trimming left V 5 bases short and J 2 bases short, with 13 bases between. CDR1 and CDR2 (germline): LGHNA, YNFKEQ. The CDR3 DNA reads as TGTGCCAGCAGCAACCCAACAGTAACTGGGGCCAACGTCCTGACTTTC. As protein: CASSNPTVTGANVLTF.

The rearrangement uses TRBV29-1 and TRBJ1-2; a possible D gene is TRBD1 (5 bases). Germline CDR1 reads SQVTM; CDR2 reads ANQGSEA. The CDR3 is 13 residues long. Trimming shortened V by 2 bases and J by 6 bases, and 13 bases separated the two germline ends. The CDR3 reads CSVETGPWDGYTF. The CDR3 region has the DNA TGCAGCGTTGAAACAGGCCCCTGGGATGGCTACACCTTC.

This chain connects TRBV19 to TRBJ1-5; D gene uncertain. Per germline, CDR1 LNHDA and CDR2 SQIVND (reference sequence). V was shortened by 0 bases and J by 6 bases, with 24 bases between the two germline ends. This CDR3 region has 19 residues. CDR3 sequence (DNA): TGTGCCAGTAGTATAGATCTAGCGAACGTACGGGTTTTTGGTCAGCCCCAGCATTTT. Its translation is CASSIDLANVRVFGQPQHF.

The chain is built from TRBV10-1 and TRBJ1-1; 7 nucleotides match TRBD1. The V gene end was trimmed by 7 bases and the J gene end by 3 bases; junction bases not matched to a gene: 2. The CDR3 is 12 amino acids. Germline V gives CDR1 WNHNN, CDR2 SYGVQD (reference sequence). The CDR3, as DNA: TGCGCCAGCAAAGGACAGGACACTGAAGCTTTCTTT. It codes for CASKGQDTEAFF.

This sequence joins TRBV2 and TRBJ1-3, with TRBD1 as a possible D gene (5 bases). CDR3 length: 16 amino acids. Between the trimmed V and J ends, which lost 6 bases and 1 base, there was a span of 16 bases. CDR1 SNHLY and CDR2 FYNNEI come from the germline V gene. The CDR3 DNA sequence: TGTGCCAGCAGGGGAGGGACGGCCGGGTCTGGAAACACCATATATTTT. It specifies CASRGGTAGSGNTIYF. The full variable domain, completed using reference TRBV2 and TRBJ1-3, is EPEVTQTPSHQVTQMGQEVILRCVPISNHLYFYWYRQILGQKVEFLVSFYNNEISEKSEIFDDQFSVERPDGSNFTLKIRSTKLEDSAMYFCASRGGTAGSGNTIYFGEGSWLTVV.

The V call is TRBV5-1, the J call TRBJ2-7; 9 bases match TRBD2. This CDR3 has 16 residues. CDR1 is SGHRS and CDR2 is YFSETQ in the germline V gene. Trimming cost V 3 bases and J 5 bases; bases outside gene matches: 12. CDR3 nucleotides: TGCGCCAGCAGCTCGAGGGGGGCGGGAGGGCCCCACGAGCAGTACTTC. Protein sequence: CASSSRGAGGPHEQYF. Complete variable domain (other parts from reference TRBV5-1 and TRBJ2-7): KAGVTQTPRYLIKTRGQQVTLSCSPISGHRSVSWYQQTPGQGLQFLFEYFSETQRNKGNFPGRFSGRQFSNSRSEMNVSTLELGDSALYLCASSSRGAGGPHEQYFGPGTRLTVT.

This clone was found once. This chain uses TRBV21-1 with TRBJ1-5; TRBD1, the D gene given by the table, was not confirmed from the DNA. TRBV21-1 corresponds to a pseudogene. CDR3 length: 17 amino acids. This CDR3 is CASSNDQTDYSNQPQHF. The CDR3 nucleotides read TGTGCCAGCAGCAATGATCAGACAGATTATAGCAATCAGCCCCAGCATTTT.

The chain employs TRBV5-4 and TRBJ2-2; 10 bases are shared with TRBD1. J lost 3 bases, V lost 9 bases, and 5 bases had no gene match. Germline V gene data show CDR1 as SGHNT and CDR2 as YYREEE (reference sequence). CDR3 length: 14 residues. The CDR3 spells CATRTGGDTGELFF. In nucleotides, the CDR3 is TGTGCCACCCGGACAGGGGGGGACACCGGGGAGCTGTTTTTT.

This clone came up once. This chain uses TRBV27 with TRBJ2-4; weak D call: TRBD1 (6 bases). Germline V gives CDR1 MNHEY, CDR2 SMNVEV (reference sequence). V lost 4 bases, J lost 6 bases, and 16 bases lay in between. There are 15 residues in the CDR3. The CDR3 protein is CASSSATGTINIQYF. In DNA, the CDR3 is TGTGCCAGCAGTTCCGCGACAGGTACAATAAACATTCAGTACTTC.